The T cell receptor beta chain described here comes from a study of Ad26.COV2.S vaccination and SARS-CoV-2 variants. Study-level results: Marked by substantial breadth, spike-specific CD8+ and CD4+ T cell responses were reportedly seen after vaccination. Across vaccine and placebo recipients, the breadth of non-spike TCRs was similar.

CDR1 MNHEY and CDR2 SVGAGI come from the germline V gene. Unmatched junction bases numbered 3, after V lost 2 bases and J lost 5 bases. The length of the CDR3 is 15 residues. TCRdb keeps only in-frame clones here, not all; method: immunoSEQ multiplex PCR. The sample contains 150,000 to 200,000 clones, around 85% of which appear only once. Concerning this clone: Its specificity is unknown.

The clonotype was recovered from a human donor who had recovered from COVID-19. The chain links TRBV6-5 to TRBJ2-5, with 12 nucleotides matching TRBD1. This specimen consisted of peripheral blood, obtained after recovery from COVID-19. The CDR3: CASSYGTGGGETQYF. The CDR3 DNA is TGTGCCAGCAGTTACGGGACAGGGGGCGGTGAGACCCAGTACTTC.